A selection of T cell receptor beta chains follows, all from one sample in a study of blood T cell repertoires in COVID-19. Profiled with immunoSEQ multiplex PCR; TCRdb holds only in-frame clones, not every one. The sample has over 200,000 clones, almost 90% seen once. The sample consisted of peripheral blood. The origin of the receptors is a woman aged 55-70 years with acute or convalescent COVID-19. The CDR3 runs from the conserved cysteine through the conserved F or W. The D gene is left open where the match is weak. Clone size is stated in some rows and not others, as once, few, many or a class when expanded.

d_call clone_size j_call v_call cdr3_nt cdr3_aa
TRBD2 NA TRBJ2-3 TRBV19 TGTGCCAGTAGTAACTACGGGAGGGGCACAGATACGCAGTATTTT CASSNYGRGTDTQYF
NA NA TRBJ1-1 TRBV24-1 TGTGCCACCAGAGGCGGGGCCATTAACACTGAAGCTTTCTTT CATRGGAINTEAFF
TRBD1 NA TRBJ1-1 TRBV7-2 TGTGCCAGCAGCTTACGACAGGGAGAAGCTTTCTTT CASSLRQGEAFF
NA NA TRBJ1-2 TRBV12-3/TRBV12-4 TGTGCCAGCAGCCTTAACTATGGCTACACCTTC CASSLNYGYTF
NA NA TRBJ2-3 TRBV7-8 TGTGCCAGCAGCTTAGCGTTAGTAGCGGTTCGCACAGATACGCAGTATTTT CASSLALVAVRTDTQYF
TRBD2 NA TRBJ2-7 TRBV7-2 TGTGCCAGCAGTCTCTCCATTCCGGGACTAGGCTACGAGCAGTACTTC CASSLSIPGLGYEQYF
NA NA TRBJ1-5 TRBV5-5 TGTGCCAGCAGCCTATCGTCCTACCTGAGCCAGCCCCAGCATTTT CASSLSSYLSQPQHF
TRBD1 NA TRBJ1-1 TRBV30 TGTGCCTGGAGGGGGACAGTAATCCCTGAAGCTTTCTTT CAWRGTVIPEAFF
NA NA TRBJ1-3 TRBV19 TGTGCCAGTAGTACCCAGGGGAACTCTGGAAACACCATATATTTT CASSTQGNSGNTIYF
NA NA TRBJ2-2 TRBV5-1 TGCGCCAGCAGCTTCGGACAGAACACCGGGGAGCTGTTTTTT CASSFGQNTGELFF
TRBD1 NA TRBJ1-5 TRBV5-8 TGTGCCAGCAGCCCACAGAAGCACCGGGACAGCCGGCACCAGCCCCAGCATTTT CASSPQKHRDSRHQPQHF
NA NA TRBJ2-5 TRBV27 TGTGCCAGCAGTTTATCGTCTTGGGGGCTAGAAGAGACCCAGTACTTC CASSLSSWGLEETQYF
NA NA TRBJ2-3 TRBV12-3/TRBV12-4 TGTGCCAGCAGTTTGCGCCAGGCAGATACGCAGTATTTT CASSLRQADTQYF
NA NA TRBJ1-1 TRBV5-6 TGTGCCAGCAGCCGCGTCCTCAGGGGCCGGAACACTGAAGCTTTCTTT CASSRVLRGRNTEAFF
TRBD1 NA TRBJ2-7 TRBV2 TGTGCCAGCAGTGAAGGGGTAGGGGGCGGCTACGAGCAGTACTTC CASSEGVGGGYEQYF
TRBD1 NA TRBJ2-7 TRBV2 TGTGCCAGCAGTCCGGGACAGAGCTACGAGCAGTACTTC CASSPGQSYEQYF
TRBD1 NA TRBJ1-4 TRBV6-5 TGTGCCAGCAGTTACTTCGGACAGGGTCAGGAAAAACTGTTTTTT CASSYFGQGQEKLFF
TRBD2 few TRBJ2-7 TRBV12-3/TRBV12-4 TGTGCCAGCAGTCCCGGACTAGGGTACGAGCAGTACTTC CASSPGLGYEQYF
NA NA TRBJ1-5 TRBV6-5 TGTGCCAGCAGGGACAGCATGCGGAATCAGCCCCAGCATTTT CASRDSMRNQPQHF
NA NA TRBJ2-6 TRBV5-4 TGTGCCAGCAGCTTGGTACAGGGCGCTGGGGCCAACGTCCTGACTTTC CASSLVQGAGANVLTF